These 12 T cell receptor beta chains share one sample of origin, sequenced in a study of T-cell memory formation after mild COVID-19. TCRdb used MiXCR to reprocess the 5' RACE reads, holding one entry per CDR3 protein. The data contain about 120,000 distinct CDR3 sequences, approximately 15% of them singletons. Material for sequencing was PBMCs or a T cell subset sorted from them (not recorded which). The receptor source for this set is an adult woman who had mild COVID-19 (a few samples of this study predate the infection). Cell type and time point are not known.

This clonotype turned up a few times. The chain has TRBV20-1 and TRBJ2-3, with D perhaps TRBD2 (6 bases). Germline CDR1 and CDR2: DFQATT and SNEGSKA (reference sequence). The CDR3 spans 20 residues. V lost 3 bases, J lost 0 bases, and 28 bases lay in between. In DNA form, the CDR3 reads TGCAGTGCTAGGTCCTACAGCGAGTTGGGCTGGGGGACTAGCACAGATACGCAGTATTTT. Protein sequence: CSARSYSELGWGTSTDTQYF.

This clonotype was seen many times. The chain is built from TRBV6-5 and TRBJ2-7; 9 nucleotides line up with TRBD1. V was clipped by 2 bases and J by 5 bases; unmatched bases: 1. This CDR3 comprises 13 residues. Germline V gives CDR1 MNHEY, CDR2 SVGAGI. The CDR3, as DNA: TGTGCCAGCAGTTACGACAGGGGGAACGAGCAGTACTTC. Translated, it gives CASSYDRGNEQYF.

This clonotype has just a few counts. The chain has TRBV9 and TRBJ1-6, with D possibly being TRBD1 (5 bases). This CDR3 has 13 residues. CDR1 and CDR2 (germline): SGDLS, YYNGEE. The V end was cut by 3 bases, the J end by 9 bases, with 10 bases between. In DNA, the CDR3 is TGTGCCAGCAGCGGGGACCTGGCTTCACCCCTCCACTTT. Encoded protein: CASSGDLASPLHF.

This clonotype has more than one count but fewer than ten. This rearrangement joins TRBV9 to TRBJ2-5, with a possible D match to TRBD1 (6 bases). With 0 bases removed from V and 2 bases from J, the gap between germline ends came to 17 bases. The CDR3 has 17 amino acids. Germline V gene lookup returns CDR1 SGDLS and CDR2 YYNGEE. CDR3 coding DNA: TGTGCCAGCAGCGTAGACCCCCGGGGCAGGGGTCAAGAGACCCAGTACTTC. Its translation is CASSVDPRGRGQETQYF.

The chain joins TRBV7-9 to TRBJ2-7, with D perhaps given as TRBD1 or TRBD2 (5 bases each). V was shortened by 5 bases and J by 4 bases, with 24 bases between the two germline ends. This CDR3 contains 17 residues. Germline CDR1 reads SEHNR; CDR2 reads FQNEAQ (reference sequence). The CDR3 DNA reads as TGTGCCAGCAGCCTCCGTAGGTCACCACGGGACGAATACGAGCAGTACTTC. Translating gives CASSLRRSPRDEYEQYF.

V gene TRBV12-3 or TRBV12-4 combines with J gene TRBJ2-3, with D possibly matching TRBD2 (7 bases). Trimming removed 4 bases from V and 0 bases from J, with 14 bases in between. The CDR3 consists of 16 residues. CDR3 DNA: TGTGCCAGCAGTTCCCCGGGGGGCTTTAGCACAGATACGCAGTATTTT. As protein: CASSSPGGFSTDTQYF.

This chain links TRBV6-2 or TRBV6-3 with TRBJ2-5, with D possibly TRBD2 on 6 matching bases. CDR1 MNHEY and CDR2 SVGEGT come from the germline V gene. CDR3 length: 12 residues. V lost 4 bases and J 7 bases, leaving 10 bases between the germline ends. The CDR3 coding sequence is TGTGCCAGCAGTTGGGGGAGGACGACCCAGTACTTC. Translated, it gives CASSWGRTTQYF.

The V call is TRBV9, the J call TRBJ1-6; D gene ambiguous. V was shortened by 1 base and J by 5 bases, with 4 bases between the two germline ends. This CDR3 comprises 13 residues. Germline CDR1 reads SGDLS; CDR2 reads YYNGEE. The DNA for the CDR3 is TGTGCCAGCAGCGTAAGGGATAATTCACCCCTCCACTTT. This encodes CASSVRDNSPLHF.

This clonotype was counted a few times. This chain connects TRBV5-1 to TRBJ1-1, with D perhaps TRBD1 (6 bases). From germline, CDR1 is SGHRS and CDR2 YFSETQ. This CDR3 contains 14 residues. V lost 4 bases, J lost 1 base, and 11 bases lay in between. The CDR3 DNA is TGCGCCAGCAGCCCCAGGGACAAGAACACTGAAGCTTTCTTT. Residues: CASSPRDKNTEAFF.

In its sample, this clonotype was seen a few times. The gene calls are TRBV20-1 and TRBJ2-5; TRBD2 matches 11 bases. This CDR3 spans 18 amino acids. CDR1 and CDR2 from the germline V gene are DFQATT and SNEGSKA (reference sequence). J was trimmed by 1 base and V by 3 bases; bases with no gene match: 13. The CDR3 loop reads CSARVLRASGGPQETQYF. CDR3 DNA sequence: TGCAGTGCTAGGGTCCTTCGGGCTAGCGGGGGGCCCCAAGAGACCCAGTACTTC.

This clonotype is a singleton in its sample. The chain combines TRBV5-6 with TRBJ2-1; no firm D call. The CDR3 consists of 14 residues. From germline, CDR1 is SGHDT and CDR2 YYEEEE. Between the trimmed V and J ends, which lost 4 bases and 2 bases, there was a span of 10 bases. The CDR3 nucleotides read TGTGCCAGCAGCGTCCCGGGCGCCTACAATGAGCAGTTCTTC. Its translation is CASSVPGAYNEQFF.

In its sample, this clonotype was seen a few times. V and J are TRBV4-3 and TRBJ1-1, with 9 nucleotides matching TRBD1. Germline CDR1 is LGHNA and CDR2 is YSLEER. V shed 3 bases, J shed 3 bases, and the junction held 5 bases outside the gene matches. CDR3 length: 15 amino acids. In DNA form, the CDR3 reads TGCGCCAGCAGCCAGGTAAACAGGGGGCACACTGAAGCTTTCTTT. Protein: CASSQVNRGHTEAFF.